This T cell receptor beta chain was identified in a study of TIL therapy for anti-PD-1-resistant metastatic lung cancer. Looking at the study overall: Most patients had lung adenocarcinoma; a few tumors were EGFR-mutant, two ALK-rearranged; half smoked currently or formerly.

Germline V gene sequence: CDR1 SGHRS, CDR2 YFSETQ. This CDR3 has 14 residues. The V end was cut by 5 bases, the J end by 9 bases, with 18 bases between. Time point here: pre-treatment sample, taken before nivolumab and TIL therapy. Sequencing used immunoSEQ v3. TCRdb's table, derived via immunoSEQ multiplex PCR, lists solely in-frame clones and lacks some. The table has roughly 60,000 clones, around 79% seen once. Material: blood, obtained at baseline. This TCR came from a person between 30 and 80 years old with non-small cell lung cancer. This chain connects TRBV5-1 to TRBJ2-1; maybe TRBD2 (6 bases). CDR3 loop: CASRGSIAVGEQFF. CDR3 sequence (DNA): TGCGCCAGCAGAGGAAGTATAGCGGTCGGTGAGCAGTTCTTC.